This T cell receptor beta chain came from a study of T cells in Graves' hyperthyroidism and ophthalmopathy. Uncontrolled infection, other autoimmune disease, pregnancy or lactation disqualified patients from enrolment. Clinicians diagnosed patients from clinical symptoms, serum thyroxine and TRAb, thyroid ultrasound and orbital computed tomography. The blood specimen was taken at initial hyperthyroidism diagnosis, before any ophthalmopathy symptoms. RNA transcripts provided the source from which TCR beta CDR3 regions were amplified. Carried out on the TCR CDR3, a first-round RT-PCR used the HTBI primer set. TCRdb called the multiplex PCR reads again in MiXCR, with one record for every CDR3 protein. The sample consists of fewer than 500,000 distinct CDR3 sequences, 13% of them appearing once. This clonotype occurred many times. This clonotype was sampled from a man between 25 and 39 years old with Graves' hyperthyroidism that later progressed to Graves' ophthalmopathy. Sequenced: blood.

For the CDR3, the DNA is TGTGCCAGCAGCTACCGGACTAGCGGGGGGGCCAAGAACACCGGGGAGCTGTTTTTT. It translates to CASSYRTSGGAKNTGELFF. This chain uses TRBV28 with TRBJ2-2; 15 bases match TRBD2. Trimming cost V 6 bases and J 1 base; bases outside gene matches: 9. The CDR3 loop spans 19 amino acids. Looked up from germline, CDR1 is MDHEN and CDR2 is SYDVKM. The variable domain in full, with the rest retrieved from reference TRBV28 and TRBJ2-2, is DVKVTQSSRYLVKRTGEKVFLECVQDMDHENMFWYRQDPGLGLRLIYFSYDVKMKEKGDIPEGYSVSREKKERFSLILESASTNQTSMYLCASSYRTSGGAKNTGELFFGEGSRLTVL.